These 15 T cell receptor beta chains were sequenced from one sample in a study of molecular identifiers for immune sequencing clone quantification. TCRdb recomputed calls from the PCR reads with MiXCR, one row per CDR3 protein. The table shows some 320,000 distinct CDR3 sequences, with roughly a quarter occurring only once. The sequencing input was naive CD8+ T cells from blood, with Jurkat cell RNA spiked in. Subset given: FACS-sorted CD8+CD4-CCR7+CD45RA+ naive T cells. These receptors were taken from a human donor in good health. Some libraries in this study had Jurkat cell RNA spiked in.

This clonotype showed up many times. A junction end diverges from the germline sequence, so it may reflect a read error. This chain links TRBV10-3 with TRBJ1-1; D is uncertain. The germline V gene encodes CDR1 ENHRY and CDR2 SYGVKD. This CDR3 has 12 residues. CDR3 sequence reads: CAISESNSEAFF. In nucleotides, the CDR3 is TGTGCCATCAGTGAGTCGAACAGTGAAGCTTTCTTT.

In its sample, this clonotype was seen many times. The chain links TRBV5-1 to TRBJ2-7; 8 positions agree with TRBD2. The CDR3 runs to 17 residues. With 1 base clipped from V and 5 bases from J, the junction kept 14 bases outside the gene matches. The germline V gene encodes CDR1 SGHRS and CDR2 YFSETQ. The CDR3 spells CASSLFPGGQEIHEQYF. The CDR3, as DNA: TGCGCCAGCAGCTTGTTTCCGGGGGGGCAAGAAATCCACGAGCAGTACTTC.

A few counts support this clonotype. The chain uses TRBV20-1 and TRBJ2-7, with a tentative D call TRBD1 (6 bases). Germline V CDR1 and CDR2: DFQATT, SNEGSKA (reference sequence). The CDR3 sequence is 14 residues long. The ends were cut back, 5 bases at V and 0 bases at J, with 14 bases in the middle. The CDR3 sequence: CSAPADRSSYEQYF. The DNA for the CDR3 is TGCAGTGCTCCAGCTGACAGGAGCTCCTACGAGCAGTACTTC.

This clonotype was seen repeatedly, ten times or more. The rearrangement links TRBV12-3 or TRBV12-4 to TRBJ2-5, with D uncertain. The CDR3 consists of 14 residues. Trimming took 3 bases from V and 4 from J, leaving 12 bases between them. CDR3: CASSFAWEGETQYF. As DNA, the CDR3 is TGTGCCAGCAGTTTCGCGTGGGAAGGAGAGACCCAGTACTTC.

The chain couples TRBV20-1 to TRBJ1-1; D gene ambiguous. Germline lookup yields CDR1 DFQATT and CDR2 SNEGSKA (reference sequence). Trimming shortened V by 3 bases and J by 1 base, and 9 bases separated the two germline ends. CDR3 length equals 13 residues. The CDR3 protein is CSARDGTNTEAFF. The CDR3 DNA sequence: TGCAGTGCTAGGGACGGAACGAACACTGAAGCTTTCTTT.

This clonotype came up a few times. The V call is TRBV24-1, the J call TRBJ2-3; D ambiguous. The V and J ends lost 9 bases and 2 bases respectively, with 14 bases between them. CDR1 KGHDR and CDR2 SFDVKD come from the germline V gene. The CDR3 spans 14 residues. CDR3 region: CATSTDLTTDTQYF. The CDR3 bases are TGTGCCACCTCCACAGACCTGACCACAGATACGCAGTATTTT.

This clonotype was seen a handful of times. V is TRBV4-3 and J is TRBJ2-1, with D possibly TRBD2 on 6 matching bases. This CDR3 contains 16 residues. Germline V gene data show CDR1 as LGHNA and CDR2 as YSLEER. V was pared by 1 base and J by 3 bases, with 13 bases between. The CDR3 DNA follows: TGCGCCAGCAGCCAAGGAACTAGCAGGTACTACAATGAGCAGTTCTTC. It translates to CASSQGTSRYYNEQFF.

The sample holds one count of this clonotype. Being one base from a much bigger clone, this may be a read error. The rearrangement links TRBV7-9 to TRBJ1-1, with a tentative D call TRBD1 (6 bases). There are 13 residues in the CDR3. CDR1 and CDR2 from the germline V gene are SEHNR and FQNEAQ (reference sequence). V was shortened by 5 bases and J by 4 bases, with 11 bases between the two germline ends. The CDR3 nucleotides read TGTGCCAGCAGCACAGGGTCGGCCACTGAAGCTTTCTTT. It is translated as CASSTGSATEAFF.

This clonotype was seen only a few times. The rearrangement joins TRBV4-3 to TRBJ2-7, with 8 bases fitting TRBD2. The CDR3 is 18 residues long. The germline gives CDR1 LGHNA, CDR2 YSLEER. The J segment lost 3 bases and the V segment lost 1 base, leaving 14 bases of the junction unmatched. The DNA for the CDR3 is TGCGCCAGCAGCCAAGCAGTGGAAGAAGCGGGGGAGGGCTACGAGCAGTACTTC. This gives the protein CASSQAVEEAGEGYEQYF.

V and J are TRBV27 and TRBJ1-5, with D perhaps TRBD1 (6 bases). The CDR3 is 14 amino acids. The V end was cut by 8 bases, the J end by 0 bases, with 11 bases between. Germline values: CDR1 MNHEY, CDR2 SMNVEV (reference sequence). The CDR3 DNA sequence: TGTGCCAGCGGACAGCCTTATAGCAATCAGCCCCAGCATTTT. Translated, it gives CASGQPYSNQPQHF.

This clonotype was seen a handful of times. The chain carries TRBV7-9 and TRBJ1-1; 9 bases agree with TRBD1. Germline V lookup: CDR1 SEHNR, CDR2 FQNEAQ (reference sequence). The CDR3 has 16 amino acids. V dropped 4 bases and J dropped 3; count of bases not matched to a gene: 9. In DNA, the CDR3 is TGTGCCAGCAGCTCCCCGGGACAGGGTCGGGACACTGAAGCTTTCTTT. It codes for CASSSPGQGRDTEAFF.

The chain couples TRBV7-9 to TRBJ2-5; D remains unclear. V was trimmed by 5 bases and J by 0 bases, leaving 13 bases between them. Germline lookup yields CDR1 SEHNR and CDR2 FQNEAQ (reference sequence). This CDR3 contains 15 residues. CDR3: CASSQSGQNQETQYF. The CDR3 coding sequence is TGTGCCAGCAGCCAGTCCGGGCAGAACCAAGAGACCCAGTACTTC.

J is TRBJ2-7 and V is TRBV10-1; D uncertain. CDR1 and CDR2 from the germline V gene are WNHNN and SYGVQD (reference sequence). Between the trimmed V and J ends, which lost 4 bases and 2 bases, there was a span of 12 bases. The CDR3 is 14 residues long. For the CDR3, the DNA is TGCGCCAGCAGTGTAGGAGTTGGGGCCTACGAGCAGTACTTC. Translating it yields CASSVGVGAYEQYF.

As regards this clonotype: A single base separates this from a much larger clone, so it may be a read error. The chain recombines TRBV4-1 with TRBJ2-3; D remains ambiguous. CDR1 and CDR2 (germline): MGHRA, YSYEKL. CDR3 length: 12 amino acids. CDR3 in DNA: TGCGCCGGCAGCCAAGTCTCGGATACGCAGTATTTT. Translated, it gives CAGSQVSDTQYF.

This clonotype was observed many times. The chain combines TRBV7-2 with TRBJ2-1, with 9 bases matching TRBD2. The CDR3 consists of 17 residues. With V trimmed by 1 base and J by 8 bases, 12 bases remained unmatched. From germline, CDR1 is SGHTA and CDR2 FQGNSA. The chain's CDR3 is CASSLEGASGTSDEQFF. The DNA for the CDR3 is TGTGCCAGCAGCTTAGAGGGAGCTAGCGGGACGTCCGATGAGCAGTTCTTC.